This T cell receptor beta chain was documented in a study of cytomegalovirus exposure and HLA in healthy donors. The CDR3 runs 12 residues. V gave up 9 bases and J gave up 11 bases; unmatched junction bases: 9. Germline CDR1 is LGHNT and CDR2 is FRNRAP. In regard to this clone: Its antigen remains unknown.

PCR primers comprised 60 Vbeta and 13 Jbeta primers. The repertoire was sequenced with immunoSEQ multiplex PCR; TCRdb's copy has only in-frame clones and lacks some. This sample's table has roughly 55,000 clones. Study outcomes and limitations: TCR beta V- and J-gene trimming was later associated with a missense DCLRE1C variant. Investigators reported under 200 TCR beta chains as tied to cytomegalovirus. It was confirmed in vitro that three of the CMV-associated chains were specific for CMV antigens. With high specificity and sensitivity, the classifier reportedly diagnosed cytomegalovirus status.

Sequences were obtained from PBMCs. The chain employs TRBV12-5 and TRBJ1-4; 7 nucleotides match TRBD1. The TCR was taken from a man aged 45-60 years in good health and CMV-seropositive. This CDR3 reads CASSRGPGKLFF. CDR3 bases: TGTGCTAGCTCAAGGGGGCCAGGGAAACTGTTTTTT.